These T cell receptor beta chains were read from a single sample in a study of T-cell memory formation after mild COVID-19. TCRdb redid the calling of the 5' RACE reads with MiXCR, one entry per CDR3 protein. The sample holds some 130,000 distinct CDR3 sequences, roughly a quarter seen once. The sample was PBMCs or a T cell subset sorted from them (not recorded which). Receptor source: an adult woman who had mild COVID-19 (a few samples of this study predate the infection). Cell type and time point are not known. Each CDR3 is given with its conserved first and last residue. The D gene is left open where the match is weak. Clone size is given for some rows only: seen once, a few or many times, or a class if the clone is expanded.

v_call	clone_size	j_call	d_call	cdr3_nt	cdr3_aa
TRBV13	few	TRBJ2-1	NA	TGTGCCAGCAGCTTTATCAGCGGGCGTTACAATGAGCAGTTCTTC	CASSFISGRYNEQFF
TRBV9	NA	TRBJ2-3	NA	TGTGCCAGCAGCGTCGATTGGGAGGAAGGAGGCACAGATACGCAGTATTTT	CASSVDWEEGGTDTQYF
TRBV7-8	NA	TRBJ2-3	TRBD2	TGTGCCAGCAGCTCGGAGCGGGAGCGGGGCCTCACAGATACGCAGTATTTT	CASSSERERGLTDTQYF
TRBV7-9	few	TRBJ2-1	NA	TGTGCCAGCAGCCCTCCCGACCTCGGCGATGAGCAGTTCTTC	CASSPPDLGDEQFF
TRBV3-1	few	TRBJ2-7	TRBD2	TGTGCCAGCAGCCAAGGGGTAGCGGGAGTGGTGTACGAGCAGTACTTC	CASSQGVAGVVYEQYF
TRBV4-1	NA	TRBJ2-7	TRBD2	TGCGCCAGCAGCCAATCGGGACTAGCGGGCGAAATCTACGAGCAGTACTTC	CASSQSGLAGEIYEQYF
TRBV5-1	NA	TRBJ2-3	TRBD1	TGCGCCAGCAGCAGCAGTCCGGGACAGAACACAGATACGCAGTATTTT	CASSSSPGQNTDTQYF
TRBV7-9	few	TRBJ1-1	NA	TGTGCCAGCAGCTGGGGCGCAGGGAACACTGAAGCTTTCTTT	CASSWGAGNTEAFF
TRBV29-1	NA	TRBJ2-2	NA	TGCAGCGTCCAGGAATCTCCGGACACCGGGGAGCTGTTTTTT	CSVQESPDTGELFF
TRBV5-1	few	TRBJ2-7	TRBD1	TGCGCCAGCACCTCCGAGGGACAGGGGGCCTACGAGCAGTACTTC	CASTSEGQGAYEQYF
TRBV15	NA	TRBJ1-1	NA	TGTGCCACCAGTATGGACGGGGTTGCGGAAGCTTTCTTT	CATSMDGVAEAFF
TRBV12-3/TRBV12-4	few	TRBJ2-3	NA	TGTGCCAGCAGTTCCGAAGGGGGCACAGATACGCAGTATTTT	CASSSEGGTDTQYF
TRBV4-3	NA	TRBJ2-7	NA	TGCGCCAGCAGCCAAGGACAGGGAGGTAGCGACGAGCAGTACTTC	CASSQGQGGSDEQYF
TRBV7-9	NA	TRBJ2-7	NA	TGTGCCAGCAGCTTAGAGTGGCCCGAGCAGTACTTC	CASSLEWPEQYF
TRBV7-6	NA	TRBJ1-5	NA	TGTGCCAGCAGCTGGGGGGAGGGGCAGCCCCAGCATTTT	CASSWGEGQPQHF
TRBV20-1	NA	TRBJ1-2	NA	TGCAGTGCCGCCCAGGACAGCCACTATGGCTACACCTTC	CSAAQDSHYGYTF
TRBV2	NA	TRBJ2-7	NA	TGTGCCAGCAGTTCCAAGGCCTACGAGCAGTACTTC	CASSSKAYEQYF
TRBV10-3	NA	TRBJ2-7	TRBD2	TGTGCCACCCTGACTTCAGCGGGGGCCGGGGACTCCTACGAGCAGTACTTC	CATLTSAGAGDSYEQYF
TRBV19	NA	TRBJ1-1	NA	TGTGCCAGTAGTATAAGAGGGGACACTGAAGCTTTCTTT	CASSIRGDTEAFF
TRBV4-2	NA	TRBJ2-1	NA	TGTGCCAGCAGCCTGATCAGTCGGGTATTGATCGGCGGTGAGCAGTTCTTC	CASSLISRVLIGGEQFF
TRBV15	few	TRBJ2-7	TRBD2	TGTGCCACCAGCAGAGTCGGAACTAGCGGGAGCGACGAGCAGTACTTC	CATSRVGTSGSDEQYF
TRBV5-6	NA	TRBJ2-7	NA	TGTGCCAGCAGCGTACAGATCTACGAGCAGTACTTC	CASSVQIYEQYF
TRBV25-1	NA	TRBJ1-1	TRBD1	TGTGCCAGCAGTAGACAGGGGGATGGCACTGAAGCTTTCTTT	CASSRQGDGTEAFF
TRBV7-2	few	TRBJ2-1	TRBD2	TGTGCCAGCAGCTTAGTACTGATTAGCGGGGGGTTCAATGAGCAGTTCTTC	CASSLVLISGGFNEQFF
TRBV4-1	few	TRBJ1-1	TRBD1	TGCGCCAGCAGCCAAGGGGACAGGGAGGACACTGAAGCTTTCTTT	CASSQGDREDTEAFF
TRBV5-1	few	TRBJ2-3	TRBD2	TGCGCCAGCAGCTTAATACCAGGGACTAGCGGGCGCACAGATACGCAGTATTTT	CASSLIPGTSGRTDTQYF
TRBV28	NA	TRBJ2-1	TRBD2	TGTGCCAGCAGGACGGGACTAGCGGGCTACAATGAGCAGTTCTTC	CASRTGLAGYNEQFF
TRBV5-1	NA	TRBJ2-5	TRBD2	TGCGCCAGCAGCTTGGGACTAGCGGGCGAAGAGACCCAGTACTTC	CASSLGLAGEETQYF